One sample yielded the 13 T cell receptor beta chains listed below, sequenced in a study of control samples from healthy donors and cancer patients. Here immunoSEQ multiplex PCR was the method, and the copy in TCRdb shows in-frame clones only, minus some. The sample holds about 98,000 clones, around three quarters seen once. The source material was blood. These receptors were taken from a woman under 40 in good health.

The chain joins TRBV19 to TRBJ2-6; TRBD1 matches 7 bases. Germline CDR1 LNHDA, CDR2 SQIVND (reference sequence). V lost 7 bases, J lost 0 bases, and 6 bases stayed unmatched. The CDR3 length is 16 residues. In DNA, the CDR3 is TGTGCCAGTAACCCGGACAGGAGCTCTGGGGCCAACGTCCTGACTTTC. Protein sequence: CASNPDRSSGANVLTF.

This chain uses TRBV5-1 with TRBJ2-5; D might be TRBD1 or TRBD2, each matching 5 bases. This CDR3 is built from 17 residues. CDR1 SGHRS and CDR2 YFSETQ come from the germline V gene. V lost 4 bases and J 5 bases, leaving 24 bases between the germline ends. The CDR3 DNA sequence: TGCGCCAGCAGCCCTCAGGGAGATTGGGGTCGTACGGAGACCCAGTACTTC. Its translation is CASSPQGDWGRTETQYF.

The rearrangement links TRBV5-5 to TRBJ2-2; D remains ambiguous. CDR1 and CDR2 from the germline V gene are SGHKS and YYEKEE (reference sequence). This CDR3 spans 18 amino acids. V dropped 0 bases and J dropped 0 bases, with 15 bases sitting between them. The CDR3 protein is CASSLVSFTGSNTGELFF. CDR3 in DNA: TGTGCCAGCAGCTTGGTTTCCTTTACCGGGTCGAACACCGGGGAGCTGTTTTTT.

CDR3 sequence reads: CASRLGQGNEKLFF. CDR3 sequence (DNA): TGTGCCAGCAGGCTGGGACAGGGTAATGAAAAACTGTTTTTT. The chain uses TRBV5-6 and TRBJ1-4; 9 nucleotides align to TRBD1. CDR3 length: 14 residues. Germline V gene lookup returns CDR1 SGHDT and CDR2 YYEEEE. The V gene end was trimmed by 5 bases and the J gene end by 4 bases; junction bases not matched to a gene: 3.

The rearrangement uses TRBV19 and TRBJ2-3; a possible D gene is TRBD2 (5 bases). In germline, CDR1 is LNHDA, CDR2 SQIVND (reference sequence). V was pared by 8 bases and J by 3 bases, with 12 bases between. The CDR3 runs 13 residues. CDR3 DNA: TGTGCCAGTCGGGGAAGAGGGACAGATACGCAGTATTTT. Translated, it gives CASRGRGTDTQYF.

This clone was seen more than once but under ten times. The CDR3 nucleotides are TGCGCCAGCAGCCAAGATGTGTTGGGGGGGACCAAAAACATTCAGTACTTC. Its protein is CASSQDVLGGTKNIQYF. The chain recombines TRBV4-1 with TRBJ2-4; 7 nucleotides match TRBD2. The CDR3 is 17 amino acids. The V and J ends lost 0 bases and 2 bases, in that order; junction bases with no gene match: 7. Per germline, CDR1 MGHRA and CDR2 YSYEKL.

The chain uses TRBV3-1 (or the pseudogene TRBV3-2) and TRBJ1-6; 7 bases agree with TRBD1. The germline gives CDR1 LGHDT, CDR2 YNNKEL (reference sequence). The CDR3 loop spans 16 amino acids. With 3 bases clipped from V and 4 bases from J, the junction kept 6 bases outside the gene matches. CDR3 in amino acids: CASSHLDRPYNSPLHF. Here the CDR3 DNA reads TGTGCCAGCAGCCATCTGGACAGGCCTTATAATTCACCCCTCCACTTT.

The chain recombines TRBV5-5 with TRBJ1-2; 7 bases are a match to TRBD1. The CDR3 length is 17 residues. Germline CDR1 and CDR2: SGHKS and YYEKEE (reference sequence). With V trimmed by 2 bases and J by 0 bases, 10 bases remained unmatched. The CDR3 protein is CASSLLRQGGTNYGYTF. The DNA of the CDR3 is TGTGCCAGCAGCTTATTAAGACAGGGAGGGACTAACTATGGCTACACCTTC.

The rearrangement links TRBV7-9 to TRBJ2-1; 10 positions match TRBD1. CDR3 length equals 17 residues. With 5 bases clipped from V and 4 bases from J, the junction kept 11 bases outside the gene matches. The germline CDR1 and CDR2 sequences are SEHNR and FQNEAQ (reference sequence). For the CDR3, the DNA is TGTGCCAGCAGCGGAACGTCCGGGACAGGGGTATACAATGAGCAGTTCTTC. This gives the protein CASSGTSGTGVYNEQFF. Using reference TRBV7-9 and TRBJ2-1 for the parts outside the CDR3, the full variable domain is DTGVSQNPRHKITKRGQNVTFRCDPISEHNRLYWYRQTLGQGPEFLTYFQNEAQLEKSRLLSDRFSAERPKGSFSTLEIQRTEQGDSAMYLCASSGTSGTGVYNEQFFGPGTRLTVL.

This chain connects TRBV7-9 to TRBJ2-5; D possibly matches TRBD1 or TRBD2 (6 bases each). Deletions cut 4 bases from V and 4 bases from J, with 10 bases between. The germline V gene has CDR1 SEHNR and CDR2 FQNEAQ (reference sequence). The CDR3 contains 13 residues. The CDR3, as DNA: TGTGCCAGCAGCTCCGAGGGGGGAGAGACCCAGTACTTC. Its protein is CASSSEGGETQYF. The whole variable domain, remainder taken from reference TRBV7-9 and TRBJ2-5, is DTGVSQNPRHKITKRGQNVTFRCDPISEHNRLYWYRQTLGQGPEFLTYFQNEAQLEKSRLLSDRFSAERPKGSFSTLEIQRTEQGDSAMYLCASSSEGGETQYFGPGTRLLVL.

The chain recombines TRBV6-6 with TRBJ1-6; D gene ambiguous. V was clipped by 6 bases and J by 4 bases, with 7 bases between them. The germline V gene encodes CDR1 MNHNY and CDR2 SVGAGI (reference sequence). The CDR3 has 13 residues. The CDR3 is CASSYGYNSPLHF. The CDR3 coding sequence is TGTGCCAGCAGCTACGGGTATAATTCACCCCTCCACTTT.

V and J are TRBV2 and TRBJ1-1; no definite D call. Trimming shortened V by 6 bases and J by 1 base, and 12 bases separated the two germline ends. CDR3 size: 14 residues. Germline values: CDR1 SNHLY, CDR2 FYNNEI. CDR3 sequence (DNA): TGTGCCAGCAGGAGTGACCCCCGGAACACTGAAGCTTTCTTT. It specifies CASRSDPRNTEAFF.

This clone showed up just a few times. The chain recombines TRBV5-6 with TRBJ2-6; 7 positions match TRBD1. With 4 bases clipped from V and 0 bases from J, the junction kept 4 bases outside the gene matches. The CDR3 contains 16 residues. Germline loops: CDR1 SGHDT, CDR2 YYEEEE. DNA for the CDR3: TGTGCCAGCAGCCGGGACAGCTACTCTGGGGCCAACGTCCTGACTTTC. This gives the protein CASSRDSYSGANVLTF.